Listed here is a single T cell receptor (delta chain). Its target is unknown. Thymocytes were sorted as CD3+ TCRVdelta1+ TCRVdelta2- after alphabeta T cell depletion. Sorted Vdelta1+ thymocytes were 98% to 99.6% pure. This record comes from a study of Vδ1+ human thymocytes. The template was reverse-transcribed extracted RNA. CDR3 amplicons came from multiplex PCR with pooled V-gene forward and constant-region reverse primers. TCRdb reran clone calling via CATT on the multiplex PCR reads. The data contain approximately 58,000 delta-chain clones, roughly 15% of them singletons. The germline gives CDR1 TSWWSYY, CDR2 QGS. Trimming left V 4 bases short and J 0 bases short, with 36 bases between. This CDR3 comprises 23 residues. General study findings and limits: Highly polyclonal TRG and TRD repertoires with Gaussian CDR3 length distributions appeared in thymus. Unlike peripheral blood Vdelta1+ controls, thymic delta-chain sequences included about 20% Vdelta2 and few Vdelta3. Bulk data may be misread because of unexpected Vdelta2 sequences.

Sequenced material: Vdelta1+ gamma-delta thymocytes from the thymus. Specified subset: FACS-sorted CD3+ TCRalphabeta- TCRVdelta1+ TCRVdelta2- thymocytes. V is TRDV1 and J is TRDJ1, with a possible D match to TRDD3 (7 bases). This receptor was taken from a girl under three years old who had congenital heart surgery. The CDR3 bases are TGTGCTCTTGGGGGACCAGCCCTCCTACGCCGGGTGTGGTGGGGGAGGTACACCGATAAACTCATCTTT. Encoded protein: CALGGPALLRRVWWGRYTDKLIF.